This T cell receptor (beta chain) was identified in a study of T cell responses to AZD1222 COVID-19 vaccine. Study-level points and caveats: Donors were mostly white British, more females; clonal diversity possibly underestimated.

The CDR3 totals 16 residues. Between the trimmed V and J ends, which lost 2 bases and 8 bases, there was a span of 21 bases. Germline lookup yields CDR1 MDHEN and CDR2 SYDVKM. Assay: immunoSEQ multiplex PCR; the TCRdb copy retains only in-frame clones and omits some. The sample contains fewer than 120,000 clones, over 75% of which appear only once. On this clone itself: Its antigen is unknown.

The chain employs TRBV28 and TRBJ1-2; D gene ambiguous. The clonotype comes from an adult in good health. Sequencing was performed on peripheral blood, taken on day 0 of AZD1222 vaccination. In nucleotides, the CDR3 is TGTGCCAGCAGTTTACCCGAGACAAATAGGATTAGGGGCTACACCTTC. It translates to CASSLPETNRIRGYTF.